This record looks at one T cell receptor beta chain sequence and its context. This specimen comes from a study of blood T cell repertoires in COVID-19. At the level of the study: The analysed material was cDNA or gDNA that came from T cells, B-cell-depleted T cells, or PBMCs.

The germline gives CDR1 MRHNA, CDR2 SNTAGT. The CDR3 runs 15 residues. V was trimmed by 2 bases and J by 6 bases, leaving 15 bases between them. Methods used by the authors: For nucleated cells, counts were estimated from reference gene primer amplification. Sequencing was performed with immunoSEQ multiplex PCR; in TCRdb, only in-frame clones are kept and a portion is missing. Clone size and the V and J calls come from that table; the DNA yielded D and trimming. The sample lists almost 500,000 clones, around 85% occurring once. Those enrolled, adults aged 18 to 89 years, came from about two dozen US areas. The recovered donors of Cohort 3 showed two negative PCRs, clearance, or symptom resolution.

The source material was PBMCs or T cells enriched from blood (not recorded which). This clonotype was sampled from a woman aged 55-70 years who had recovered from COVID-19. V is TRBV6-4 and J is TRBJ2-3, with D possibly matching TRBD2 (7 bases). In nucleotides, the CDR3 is TGTGCCAGCAGTGACGTAGGGGGGGCCGTGGATACGCAGTATTTT. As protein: CASSDVGGAVDTQYF.